Following are 18 T cell receptor beta chains from one sample sequenced in a study of cytomegalovirus exposure and HLA in healthy donors. Produced via immunoSEQ multiplex PCR; TCRdb's table is partial and in-frame only. The table records 90,000 to 100,000 clones, around 88% of them present only once. The sample was PBMCs. Source of these receptors: a woman in her 30s in good health and CMV-seronegative.

The chain is built from TRBV28 and TRBJ2-7, with 7 bases that match TRBD2. Germline values: CDR1 MDHEN, CDR2 SYDVKM. J gave up 7 bases and V 8 bases, and 2 bases lay outside the gene matches. This CDR3 region has 10 residues. The CDR3 bases are TGTGCCAGCGGGCGGGGGGAGCAGTACTTC. Translation: CASGRGEQYF.

This sequence joins TRBV10-3 and TRBJ2-3; 14 bases agree with TRBD2. The CDR3 length is 17 residues. Germline V gene lookup returns CDR1 ENHRY and CDR2 SYGVKD. The ends lost 7 bases at V and 6 bases at J; junction bases unmatched: 12. CDR3 sequence (DNA): TGTGCCATCAAGCAACCGGGACTAGCGGGAGCGGCGGATACGCAGTATTTT. Its protein is CAIKQPGLAGAADTQYF.

The chain links TRBV6-6 to TRBJ2-7; D not resolved. Germline assignment: CDR1 MNHNY and CDR2 SVGAGI (reference sequence). V was clipped by 2 bases and J by 3 bases, with 8 bases between them. The CDR3 consists of 13 residues. CDR3 region: CASSYGQSYEQYF. Here the CDR3 DNA reads TGTGCCAGCAGTTACGGGCAGAGCTACGAGCAGTACTTC.

V is TRBV7-9 and J is TRBJ1-6; 7 nucleotides match TRBD1. Losses at the gene ends were 3 bases for V and 9 bases for J; bases not matched to a gene: 5. The CDR3 extends over 14 amino acids. Germline assignment: CDR1 SEHNR and CDR2 FQNEAQ (reference sequence). The CDR3 here is CASSFVQGGSPLHF. In DNA, the CDR3 is TGTGCCAGCAGCTTCGTCCAGGGGGGTTCACCCCTCCACTTT.

This clone was detected only once. V usage is TRBV7-9 and J usage is TRBJ1-1, with no clear D. With 2 bases removed from V and 6 bases from J, the gap between germline ends came to 10 bases. CDR1 SEHNR and CDR2 FQNEAQ come from the germline V gene (reference sequence). CDR3 size: 13 residues. The CDR3 coding sequence is TGTGCCAGCAGCTTAAGCGGGCTCCCTGAAGCTTTCTTT. Translating it yields CASSLSGLPEAFF. Using reference TRBV7-9 and TRBJ1-1 for the parts outside the CDR3, the full variable domain is DTGVSQNPRHKITKRGQNVTFRCDPISEHNRLYWYRQTLGQGPEFLTYFQNEAQLEKSRLLSDRFSAERPKGSFSTLEIQRTEQGDSAMYLCASSLSGLPEAFFGQGTRLTVV.

The chain links TRBV9 to TRBJ1-5; TRBD1 matches 7 bases. This CDR3 is built from 14 residues. V shed 4 bases, J shed 3 bases, and the junction held 4 bases outside the gene matches. CDR1 is SGDLS, CDR2 YYNGEE, per germline. CDR3 DNA: TGTGCCAGCAGCTATACAGGGGACAATCAGCCCCAGCATTTT. Translated: CASSYTGDNQPQHF.

The chain combines TRBV5-1 with TRBJ2-1; D perhaps matches TRBD1 (5 bases). This CDR3 spans 15 amino acids. In germline, CDR1 is SGHRS, CDR2 YFSETQ. V lost 0 bases and J lost 6, with 13 bases in between. As DNA, the CDR3 is TGCGCCAGCAGCTTGGCTATGGCAGGGATCAATGAGCAGTTCTTC. Translating gives CASSLAMAGINEQFF.

The chain is built from TRBV9 and TRBJ2-2, with TRBD1 matching over 9 bases. Unmatched junction bases numbered 13, after V lost 3 bases and J lost 7 bases. This CDR3 contains 17 residues. Germline V gives CDR1 SGDLS, CDR2 YYNGEE. The CDR3 region is CASSGNYGTGSDGELFF. CDR3 DNA sequence: TGTGCCAGCAGCGGTAATTACGGGACAGGGTCGGACGGGGAGCTGTTTTTT.

The rearrangement links TRBV28 to TRBJ2-7; D possibly corresponds to TRBD2 (7 bases). CDR1 and CDR2 (germline): MDHEN, SYDVKM. Trimming pared 7 bases from V and 3 bases from J, leaving 16 bases between. The length of the CDR3 is 14 residues. CDR3 DNA sequence: TGTGCCAGCACCTGGGGGGGGGCATACTACGAGCAGTACTTC. It encodes CASTWGGAYYEQYF.

Only a few counts were recorded for this clone. The rearrangement joins TRBV2 to TRBJ1-4; 7 bases agree with TRBD1. Per germline, CDR1 SNHLY and CDR2 FYNNEI. The junction had 14 bases not matched to a gene; V was cut back by 6 bases and J by 7 bases. The CDR3 loop spans 16 amino acids. The CDR3 nucleotides are TGTGCCAGCAGGGATAGAGCCGGGACAGTAGCTGAAAAACTGTTTTTT. Its translation is CASRDRAGTVAEKLFF.

Details on this clone: The junction departs from germline at one end; a sequencing error may be responsible. The V gene is TRBV7-9, the J gene TRBJ1-6, with 11 bases identical to TRBD1. Germline assignment: CDR1 SEHNR and CDR2 FQNEAQ (reference sequence). This CDR3 has 16 residues. The DNA of the CDR3 is TGTGCCAGCAGCGGGCGGACAGGGGGCTATAGTTCACCCCTCCACTTT. Translating gives CASSGRTGGYSSPLHF.

In DNA form, the CDR3 reads TGCGCCAGCAGCTTGGCCTGGGACAGGGGCTGGTCTGGGGCCAACGTCCTGACTTTC. Translated: CASSLAWDRGWSGANVLTF. The rearrangement uses TRBV5-1 and TRBJ2-6; 10 nucleotides match TRBD1. Germline V gene lookup returns CDR1 SGHRS and CDR2 YFSETQ. CDR3 length: 19 amino acids. V lost 0 bases, J lost 1 base, and 7 bases stayed unmatched.

This chain joins TRBV5-1 and TRBJ1-1; weak D call: TRBD1 (5 bases). Germline V gene data show CDR1 as SGHRS and CDR2 as YFSETQ. The CDR3 totals 13 residues. The ends were cut back, 3 bases at V and 4 bases at J, with 10 bases in the middle. As DNA, the CDR3 is TGCGCCAGCAGCTGGGAGGGGCCCACTGAAGCTTTCTTT. Its translation is CASSWEGPTEAFF.

This chain uses TRBV15 with TRBJ1-1; a possible D gene is TRBD1 (6 bases). The germline V gene encodes CDR1 LNHNV and CDR2 YYDKDF (reference sequence). Between the trimmed V and J ends, which lost 1 base and 4 bases, there was a span of 7 bases. The CDR3 sequence is 13 residues long. CDR3 protein: CATSRGRGTEAFF. The CDR3 DNA reads as TGTGCCACCAGCAGAGGCAGGGGCACTGAAGCTTTCTTT.

The chain has TRBV4-1 and TRBJ1-2; TRBD1 matches 7 bases. The CDR3 sequence is 15 residues long. V gave up 1 base and J gave up 9 bases; unmatched junction bases: 11. CDR1 and CDR2 (germline): MGHRA, YSYEKL. The CDR3 bases are TGCGCCAGCAGCCAAGGCCCGGGACAGCTTCCCCGCTACACCTTC. Translation: CASSQGPGQLPRYTF.

The V gene is TRBV5-4, the J gene TRBJ1-4; 8 bases are shared with TRBD1. This CDR3 is built from 15 residues. Trimming cost V 2 bases and J 5 bases; bases outside gene matches: 5. Germline V CDR1 and CDR2: SGHNT, YYREEE (reference sequence). The CDR3 reads CASSFTGQGNEKLFF. The DNA of the CDR3 is TGTGCCAGCAGCTTTACCGGACAGGGAAATGAAAAACTGTTTTTT.

This chain joins TRBV7-9 and TRBJ1-5; tentatively, D is TRBD1 (6 bases). With 5 bases removed from V and 5 bases from J, the gap between germline ends came to 13 bases. CDR1 SEHNR and CDR2 FQNEAQ come from the germline V gene (reference sequence). The CDR3 is made up of 14 amino acids. Here the CDR3 DNA reads TGTGCCAGCAGCGATGGGACACTTTATCAGCCCCAGCATTTT. Amino acid sequence: CASSDGTLYQPQHF.

The chain joins TRBV6-6 to TRBJ2-2; 8 bases match TRBD2. V shed 5 bases and J 2 bases; nucleotides not matched to a gene: 4. This CDR3 region has 15 residues. Germline V CDR1 and CDR2: MNHNY, SVGAGI (reference sequence). The CDR3 loop reads CASSLTSANTGELFF. In nucleotides, the CDR3 is TGTGCCAGCAGTCTGACTAGCGCCAACACCGGGGAGCTGTTTTTT.